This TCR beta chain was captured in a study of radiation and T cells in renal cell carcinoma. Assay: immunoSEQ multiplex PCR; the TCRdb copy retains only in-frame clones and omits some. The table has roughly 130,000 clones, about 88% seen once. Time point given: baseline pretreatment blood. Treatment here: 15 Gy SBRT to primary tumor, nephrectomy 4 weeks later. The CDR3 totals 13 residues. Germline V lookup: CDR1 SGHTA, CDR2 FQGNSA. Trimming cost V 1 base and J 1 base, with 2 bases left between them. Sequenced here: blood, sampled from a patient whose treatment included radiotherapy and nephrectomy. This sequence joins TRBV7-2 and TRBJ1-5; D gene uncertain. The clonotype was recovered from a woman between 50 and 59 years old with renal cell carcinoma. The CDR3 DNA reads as TGTGCCAGCAGCTTAGAGAGCAATCAGCCCCAGCATTTT. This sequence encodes CASSLESNQPQHF. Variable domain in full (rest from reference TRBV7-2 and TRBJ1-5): GAGVSQSPSNKVTEKGKDVELRCDPISGHTALYWYRQSLGQGLEFLIYFQGNSAPDKSGLPSDRFSAERTGGSVSTLTIQRTQQEDSAVYLCASSLESNQPQHFGDGTRLSIL.